This is a list of T cell receptor beta chains from one sample in a study of OX40 agonist ivuxolimab in advanced cancers. Assay: immunoSEQ multiplex PCR; the TCRdb copy retains only in-frame clones and omits some. The sample includes under 55,000 clones, approximately 83% of them seen just once. Sequenced here: CD4+ or CD8+ T cells sorted from blood, sampled in a trial of the OX40 agonist ivuxolimab. The receptors originated from an adult with an advanced solid tumor such as melanoma, head and neck, liver or kidney cancer. The conserved cysteine and the conserved F or W are not part of the CDR3 here. Clone size, where shown, is once, few, many, or a class for clones that have expanded.

size	V	J	CDR3
NA	TRBV2	TRBJ2-1	ASSKLAGSYNEQF
once	TRBV29-1	TRBJ2-1	SVPDWGAASQRRSSYNEQF
NA	TRBV7-8	TRBJ2-1	ASSLGRLGRFPLHNEQF
NA	TRBV5-1	TRBJ2-5	ASSLSGVQETQY
NA	TRBV7-9	TRBJ2-7	ASSLLSGGSYEQY
NA	TRBV2	TRBJ1-5	ASRRGGTGSNQPQH
NA	TRBV7-2	TRBJ2-2	ASSPQGFRELF
few	TRBV30	TRBJ2-3	AWSRGVDTQY
NA	TRBV6-5	TRBJ1-5	ASSTTGFQPQH
NA	TRBV5-1	TRBJ2-5	ASSLLAGAQETQY
NA	TRBV30	TRBJ2-3	ALDPGQVPSTDTQY
NA	TRBV19	TRBJ2-1	ASSMDNGGNEQF
NA	TRBV15	TRBJ2-5	ATSRPGQGTETQY
NA	TRBV15	TRBJ2-5	ATSRDRGGQETQY
NA	TRBV5-5	TRBJ1-1	ASSLMNTEAF
NA	TRBV6-5	TRBJ2-1	ASSYTGQHNEQF
NA	TRBV5-1	TRBJ1-1	ASSVVQGMNTEAF
NA	TRBV2	TRBJ1-1	ASSEARGTEAF
NA	TRBV7-9	TRBJ2-2	ASTSRGGTGELF
NA	TRBV7-2	TRBJ1-6	ASSVQGTEGSPLH
once	TRBV10-3	TRBJ2-1	AISAPEQGNSYNEQF
NA	TRBV4-1	TRBJ2-3	ASSQDGTGGTDTQY
NA	TRBV7-9	TRBJ2-3	ATQREDTQY
NA	TRBV7-7	TRBJ2-3	ASSEGGTDTQY
NA	TRBV19	TRBJ1-4	ASRRGGPEKLF
NA	TRBV5-1	TRBJ1-1	ASSLGPGKAEAF
NA	TRBV5-4	TRBJ1-1	ASSLELTTMNTEAF
few	TRBV7-2	TRBJ1-6	ASSLQGIDSPLH
NA	TRBV11-1	TRBJ1-1	ASSWGVPRDTEAF
NA	TRBV6-7	TRBJ1-5	ASSYGKDRDRLNQPQH
NA	TRBV10-3	TRBJ1-2	AISEWEGGGYGYT
NA	TRBV19	TRBJ1-1	ASSSRSAF
NA	TRBV7-8	TRBJ2-7	ASSLPTRAAGLAPNYEQY
once	TRBV28	TRBJ1-1	ASSLRGAEAF
few	TRBV29-1	TRBJ1-1	SVGGTEAF
NA	TRBV25-1	TRBJ2-1	ASSEGWRADEQF
NA	TRBV7-2	TRBJ2-5	ASSLQGLQETQY
NA	TRBV29-1	TRBJ2-5	SVVAGGPQETQY
NA	TRBV28	TRBJ2-3	ASSLGGAGPDTQY
NA	TRBV5-1	TRBJ2-3	ASSLAVNSDTDTQY